The entry below gives a single TCR beta chain sequence along with its context. The record originates from a study of blood T cell repertoires in COVID-19. Overall study context: Nucleic acid was either cDNA or gDNA, and it came from T cells, B-cell-depleted T cells, or PBMCs.

TCRdb's copy holds only in-frame clones and misses some; the assay was immunoSEQ multiplex PCR. The table records hundreds of thousands of clones, 85% to 90% of them present only once. Cohort allocation depended upon clinical history that participants reported. Within the 2 weeks before study entry, each person in the exposed group met a COVID-19 case. Germline lookup yields CDR1 SGHRS and CDR2 YFSETQ. V dropped 4 bases and J dropped 5 bases, with 12 bases sitting between them. This CDR3 comprises 13 residues. The source is a man aged 45-65 years who had been exposed to COVID-19. The V gene is TRBV5-1, the J gene TRBJ1-1; no reliable D call. Input material: PBMCs or T cells enriched from blood (not recorded which). The CDR3 is CASSLSVLTEAFF. The CDR3 coding sequence is TGCGCCAGCAGCCTTTCGGTTCTGACTGAAGCTTTCTTT.